This T cell receptor beta chain was documented in a study of control samples from healthy donors and cancer patients (dated by TCRdb to about 2020). The germline V gene encodes CDR1 SGHVS and CDR2 FQNEAQ. Taken from cysteine to phenylalanine, the CDR3 has 13 residues. As regards this clone: Its antigen is unknown. The DNA is omitted, as the CDR3 cannot be located on it reliably, and the CDR3 follows TCRdb's listing.

Library creation used the immunoSEQ multiplex PCR assay. This is the immuneACCESS table as TCRdb keeps it, with only in-frame sequences that have V and J called. A part of the clones is gone; compared with another copy, unresolved V genes explain less than half, and the rest is unexplained. The sample table lists about 89,000 clones, more than 75% of them with a count of one. The ten largest clones represent around a fifth of the sample. The chain couples TRBV7-8 to TRBJ1-2. This clonotype originated in a young man in good health. Input material: blood. The CDR3 in this case is CASSSLSWGGGTF.